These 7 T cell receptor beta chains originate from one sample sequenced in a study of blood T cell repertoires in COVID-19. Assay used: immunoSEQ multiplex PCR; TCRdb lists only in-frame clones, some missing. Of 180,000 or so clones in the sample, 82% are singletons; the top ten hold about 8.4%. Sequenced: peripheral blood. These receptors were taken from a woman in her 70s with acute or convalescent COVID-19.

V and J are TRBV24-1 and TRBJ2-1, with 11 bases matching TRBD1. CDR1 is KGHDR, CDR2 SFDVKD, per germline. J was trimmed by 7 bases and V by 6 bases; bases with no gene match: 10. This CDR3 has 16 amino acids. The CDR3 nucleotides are TGTGCCACCAGTCCATCCCCGGGACAGGGGGGAAATGAGCAGTTCTTC. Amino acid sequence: CATSPSPGQGGNEQFF.

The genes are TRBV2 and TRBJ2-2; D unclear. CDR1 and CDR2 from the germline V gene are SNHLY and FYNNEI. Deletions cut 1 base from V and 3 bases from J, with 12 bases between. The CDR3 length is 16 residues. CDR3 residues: CASSEGYLLYTGELFF. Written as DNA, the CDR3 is TGTGCCAGCAGTGAAGGCTACCTTCTATACACCGGGGAGCTGTTTTTT.

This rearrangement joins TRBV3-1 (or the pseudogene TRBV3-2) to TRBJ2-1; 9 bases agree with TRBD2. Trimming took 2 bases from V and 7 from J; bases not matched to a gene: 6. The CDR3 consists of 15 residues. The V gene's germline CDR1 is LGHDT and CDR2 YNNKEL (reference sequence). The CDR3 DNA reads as TGTGCCAGCAGCCAAACGGCGGGGGGGCCGAATGAGCAGTTCTTC. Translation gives CASSQTAGGPNEQFF.

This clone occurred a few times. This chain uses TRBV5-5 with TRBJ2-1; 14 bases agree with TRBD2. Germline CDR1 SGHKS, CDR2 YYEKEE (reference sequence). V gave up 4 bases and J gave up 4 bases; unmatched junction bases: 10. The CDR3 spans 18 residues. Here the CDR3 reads CASSPTGTSGGAYNEQFF. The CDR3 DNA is TGTGCCAGCAGCCCGACCGGGACTAGCGGGGGAGCGTACAATGAGCAGTTCTTC.

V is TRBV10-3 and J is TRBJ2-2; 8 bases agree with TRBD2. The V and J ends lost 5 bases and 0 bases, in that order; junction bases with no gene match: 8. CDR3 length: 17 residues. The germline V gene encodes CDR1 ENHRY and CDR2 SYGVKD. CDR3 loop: CAISSPGGTSNTGELFF. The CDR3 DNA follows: TGTGCCATCAGTAGCCCGGGGGGGACGTCGAACACCGGGGAGCTGTTTTTT.

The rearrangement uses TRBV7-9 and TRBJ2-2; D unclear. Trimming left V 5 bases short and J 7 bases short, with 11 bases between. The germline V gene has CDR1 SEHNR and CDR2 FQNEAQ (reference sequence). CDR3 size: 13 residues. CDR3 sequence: CASSSIAVGELFF. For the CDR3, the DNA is TGTGCCAGCAGCAGCATAGCAGTCGGGGAGCTGTTTTTT.

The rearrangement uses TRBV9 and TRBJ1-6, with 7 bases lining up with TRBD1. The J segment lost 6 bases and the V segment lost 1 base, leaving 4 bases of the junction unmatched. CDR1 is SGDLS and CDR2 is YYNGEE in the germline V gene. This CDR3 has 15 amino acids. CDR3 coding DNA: TGTGCCAGCAGCGTAATGACAGGGAGTAATTCACCCCTCCACTTT. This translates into CASSVMTGSNSPLHF.